The T cell receptor beta chain under discussion was sequenced for a study of T cells in Graves' hyperthyroidism and ophthalmopathy. Researchers took RNA transcripts and amplified the TCR beta CDR3 regions from them. Carried out on the TCR CDR3, a first-round RT-PCR used the HTBI primer set. TCRdb fed the multiplex PCR reads into MiXCR, producing one record per CDR3 protein. The table lists fewer than 850,000 distinct CDR3 sequences, roughly 17% of them singletons, with around 16% in the top ten. Clinical symptoms, serum thyroxine, TRAb, thyroid ultrasound and orbital computed tomography informed diagnoses. This CDR3 is built from 13 residues. The germline gives CDR1 MGHRA, CDR2 YSYEKL. The V end was cut by 0 bases, the J end by 12 bases, with 12 bases between.

This chain connects TRBV4-1 to TRBJ2-1; a weak D match, TRBD1 (5 bases). The sequencing input was blood. The clonotype was recovered from a man aged 50 to 59 with Graves' hyperthyroidism. This chain's CDR3 is CASSQDPQGPQFF. The CDR3 bases are TGCGCCAGCAGCCAAGATCCGCAGGGCCCGCAGTTCTTC.